A selection of T cell receptor beta chains follows, all from one sample in a study of post-analysis software for immune sequencing data. TCRdb reprocessed the PCR reads with MiXCR, giving one entry per CDR3 protein. The data contain over 700,000 distinct CDR3 sequences, just under 30% of them singletons. The sequencing sample was made of blood. The source of these receptors is a girl under 18 with multiple sclerosis. Both conserved end residues are part of each CDR3. Each record gives: clone size, D gene, V gene, J gene, CDR3 protein, CDR3 DNA. The D gene is left open where the match is weak. Size is omitted from some rows. Given values are once, few, many or a class for expanded clones.

size: -
D: -
V: TRBV4-2
J: TRBJ1-1
CDR3: CASSPRTRTSSAGAFF
DNA: TGTGCCAGCAGCCCAAGGACAAGAACGAGTTCGGCTGGGGCTTTCTTT

size: -
D: -
V: TRBV20-1
J: TRBJ2-2
CDR3: CSARDFNRAGELFF
DNA: TGCAGTGCTAGAGATTTCAACAGGGCGGGGGAGCTGTTTTTT

size: few
D: -
V: TRBV12-3/TRBV12-4
J: TRBJ1-4
CDR3: CASSVGAGTNEKLFF
DNA: TGTGCCAGCAGTGTAGGGGCGGGAACTAATGAAAAACTGTTTTTT

size: few
D: -
V: TRBV7-2
J: TRBJ1-2
CDR3: CASSLAGTSVGYGYTF
DNA: TGTGCCAGCAGCTTAGCAGGAACATCGGTGGGCTATGGCTACACCTTC

size: -
D: TRBD2
V: TRBV4-3
J: TRBJ2-1
CDR3: CASSPQREGRYNEQFF
DNA: TGCGCCAGCAGCCCTCAGCGGGAGGGCCGATACAATGAGCAGTTCTTC

size: few
D: -
V: TRBV10-3
J: TRBJ1-4
CDR3: CAISESGPSGEKLFF
DNA: TGTGCCATCAGTGAGTCTGGACCTTCGGGTGAAAAACTGTTTTTT

size: few
D: -
V: TRBV3-1
J: TRBJ2-4
CDR3: CASSQDVAGSKNIQYF
DNA: TGTGCCAGCAGCCAAGATGTCGCAGGGTCCAAAAACATTCAGTACTTC

size: few
D: -
V: TRBV5-1
J: TRBJ2-5
CDR3: CASSRGPGGPQYF
DNA: TGCGCCAGCAGCAGGGGACCTGGGGGGCCCCAGTACTTC

size: -
D: -
V: TRBV5-1
J: TRBJ2-5
CDR3: CASSLSGGPGTQYF
DNA: TGCGCCAGCAGCTTGTCTGGGGGACCAGGGACCCAGTACTTC

size: few
D: -
V: TRBV27
J: TRBJ1-1
CDR3: CASGPRTPNTEAFF
DNA: TGTGCCAGCGGGCCGAGGACGCCGAACACTGAAGCTTTCTTT

size: few
D: -
V: TRBV20-1
J: TRBJ1-4
CDR3: CSATRGNNEKLFF
DNA: TGCAGTGCGACAAGGGGGAATAATGAAAAACTGTTTTTT

size: -
D: -
V: TRBV7-2
J: TRBJ2-5
CDR3: CASSRRVQETQYF
DNA: TGTGCCAGCAGCCGCAGGGTCCAAGAGACCCAGTACTTC

size: few
D: -
V: TRBV15
J: TRBJ1-1
CDR3: CATSRDLQGRNTEAFF
DNA: TGTGCCACCAGCAGAGACCTACAGGGAAGAAACACTGAAGCTTTCTTT

size: few
D: TRBD1
V: TRBV12-3/TRBV12-4
J: TRBJ2-7
CDR3: CASREDRGFGDEQYF
DNA: TGTGCCAGCAGGGAAGACAGGGGGTTCGGGGACGAGCAGTACTTC

size: few
D: -
V: TRBV29-1
J: TRBJ2-7
CDR3: CSAGGRTQGSEQYF
DNA: TGCAGCGCCGGGGGGCGGACGCAGGGATCCGAGCAGTACTTC

size: -
D: TRBD1
V: TRBV5-5
J: TRBJ2-7
CDR3: CVSSLAGTGKDEQYF
DNA: TGTGTCAGCAGCTTGGCTGGGACAGGGAAGGACGAGCAGTACTTC

size: few
D: -
V: TRBV20-1
J: TRBJ2-1
CDR3: CSARDPGDSYNEQFF
DNA: TGCAGTGCTAGAGATCCCGGGGACTCCTACAATGAGCAGTTCTTC

size: many
D: -
V: TRBV5-1
J: TRBJ2-7
CDR3: CASSLEAASATRGEQYF
DNA: TGCGCCAGCAGCTTGGAAGCGGCTAGCGCGACCAGAGGCGAGCAGTACTTC

size: few
D: TRBD2
V: TRBV14
J: TRBJ2-7
CDR3: CASSQGTSGRRPYEQYF
DNA: TGTGCCAGCAGCCAAGGGACTAGCGGGAGGCGCCCCTACGAGCAGTACTTC

size: few
D: -
V: TRBV5-5
J: TRBJ1-1
CDR3: CASLRVAGNTEAFF
DNA: TGTGCCAGCCTCCGAGTGGCGGGAAACACTGAAGCTTTCTTT

size: -
D: -
V: TRBV20-1
J: TRBJ2-3
CDR3: CSARGNRAMGPSTDTQYF
DNA: TGCAGTGCTAGAGGAAACAGGGCTATGGGGCCGAGCACAGATACGCAGTATTTT

size: -
D: -
V: TRBV29-1
J: TRBJ2-6
CDR3: CSVQEGWGISGANVPTF
DNA: TGCAGCGTTCAGGAGGGTTGGGGCATCTCTGGGGCCAACGTCCCGACTTTC

size: -
D: -
V: TRBV29-1
J: TRBJ2-1
CDR3: CSASGGHNEQFF
DNA: TGCAGCGCCAGTGGGGGCCACAATGAGCAGTTCTTC

size: few
D: TRBD2
V: TRBV28
J: TRBJ2-1
CDR3: CASSPPVGGRDEQFF
DNA: TGTGCCAGCTCCCCCCCCGTAGGAGGGAGGGATGAGCAGTTCTTC

size: few
D: -
V: TRBV7-8
J: TRBJ1-6
CDR3: CAGREVPYNSPLHF
DNA: TGTGCCGGGCGGGAGGTACCCTATAATTCACCCCTCCACTTT

size: -
D: TRBD2
V: TRBV12-3/TRBV12-4
J: TRBJ2-1
CDR3: CASIELAGGPGEQFF
DNA: TGTGCCAGCATTGAACTAGCGGGAGGGCCAGGTGAGCAGTTCTTC

size: -
D: TRBD2
V: TRBV7-9
J: TRBJ2-1
CDR3: CASRRYSGSSYNEQFF
DNA: TGTGCCAGCAGGAGATATAGCGGGAGCTCCTACAATGAGCAGTTCTTC

size: once
D: -
V: TRBV5-1
J: TRBJ2-5
CDR3: CASSRSAQENEQYF
DNA: TGCGCCAGCAGCCGGTCCGCACAGGAGAATGAGCAGTACTTC

size: -
D: -
V: TRBV20-1
J: TRBJ2-2
CDR3: CSASPWSEERFF
DNA: TGCAGTGCTAGTCCGTGGAGTGAGGAGCGGTTTTTT

size: few
D: -
V: TRBV7-6
J: TRBJ2-1
CDR3: CASSLGPGIRYEQFF
DNA: TGTGCCAGCAGCTTAGGCCCTGGCATTCGATATGAGCAGTTCTTC

size: -
D: -
V: TRBV20-1
J: TRBJ2-7
CDR3: CSALNSYEQYF
DNA: TGCAGTGCCCTGAACTCCTACGAGCAGTACTTC

size: -
D: -
V: TRBV7-2
J: TRBJ2-3
CDR3: CASSLYYGADTQYF
DNA: TGTGCCAGCAGCTTATATTACGGGGCAGATACGCAGTATTTT

size: few
D: TRBD2
V: TRBV20-1
J: TRBJ2-1
CDR3: CSVRLAGGNEQFF
DNA: TGCAGTGTTAGACTAGCGGGAGGGAATGAGCAGTTCTTC

size: -
D: -
V: TRBV6-6
J: TRBJ2-7
CDR3: CASSYPEGRSSYEQYF
DNA: TGTGCCAGCAGTTACCCTGAAGGCAGAAGCTCCTACGAGCAGTACTTC

size: -
D: TRBD1
V: TRBV5-1
J: TRBJ1-2
CDR3: CASKPTGTGDYGYTF
DNA: TGCGCCAGCAAACCAACCGGAACAGGGGACTATGGCTACACCTTC

size: -
D: -
V: TRBV3-1
J: TRBJ2-5
CDR3: CASSQAGQRGETQYF
DNA: TGTGCCAGCAGCCAAGCGGGGCAAAGGGGGGAGACCCAGTACTTC

size: -
D: -
V: TRBV3-1
J: TRBJ1-5
CDR3: CASSQNRNQPQHF
DNA: TGTGCCAGCAGCCAAAACAGGAATCAGCCCCAGCATTTT

size: -
D: -
V: TRBV10-3
J: TRBJ2-7
CDR3: CAITDGPAIGYEQYF
DNA: TGTGCCATCACGGACGGACCGGCAATAGGCTACGAGCAGTACTTC

size: few
D: TRBD2
V: TRBV4-2
J: TRBJ2-5
CDR3: CASSQGGGEETQYF
DNA: TGTGCCAGCAGCCAAGGGGGGGGGGAAGAGACCCAGTACTTC

size: -
D: -
V: TRBV10-3
J: TRBJ2-1
CDR3: CAILGSAPYNEQFF
DNA: TGTGCCATCCTCGGGAGCGCCCCTTACAATGAGCAGTTCTTC

size: few
D: -
V: TRBV7-2
J: TRBJ2-7
CDR3: CASTLGGAGETYEQYF
DNA: TGTGCCAGCACCCTGGGGGGGGCAGGGGAGACCTACGAGCAGTACTTC

size: -
D: -
V: TRBV12-3/TRBV12-4
J: TRBJ2-1
CDR3: CASSFKGTSYNEQFF
DNA: TGTGCCAGCAGTTTCAAGGGGACCTCATACAATGAGCAGTTCTTC

size: few
D: -
V: TRBV6-6
J: TRBJ1-6
CDR3: CASSYGPNSPLHF
DNA: TGTGCCAGCAGTTACGGACCGAATTCACCCCTCCACTTT

size: few
D: -
V: TRBV11-2
J: TRBJ1-4
CDR3: CASSSTPSGEKLFF
DNA: TGTGCCAGCAGCTCGACCCCCTCCGGGGAAAAACTGTTTTTT

size: -
D: -
V: TRBV12-3/TRBV12-4
J: TRBJ1-5
CDR3: CASSSGAYQPQHF
DNA: TGTGCCAGTAGCTCCGGGGCCTATCAGCCCCAGCATTTT

size: -
D: -
V: TRBV5-1
J: TRBJ2-1
CDR3: CASSAYYNEQFF
DNA: TGCGCCAGCAGCGCTTACTACAATGAGCAGTTCTTC

size: -
D: -
V: TRBV7-2
J: TRBJ2-7
CDR3: CASSLVPRTHMSYEQYF
DNA: TGTGCCAGCAGCTTAGTGCCCAGAACACATATGAGTTACGAGCAGTACTTC

size: few
D: TRBD2
V: TRBV7-9
J: TRBJ2-1
CDR3: CASSLGGAGLQREQFF
DNA: TGTGCCAGCAGCTTAGGTGGGGCGGGACTACAACGTGAGCAGTTCTTC

size: -
D: -
V: TRBV5-1
J: TRBJ2-1
CDR3: CASSSRGLSSYNEQFF
DNA: TGCGCCAGCAGCTCTCGAGGGCTGAGCTCCTACAATGAGCAGTTCTTC

size: few
D: -
V: TRBV6-6
J: TRBJ2-1
CDR3: CASLGGNPNNEQFF
DNA: TGTGCCAGCCTTGGGGGAAACCCTAACAATGAGCAGTTCTTC

size: -
D: -
V: TRBV7-2
J: TRBJ1-1
CDR3: CASSLVAGDTEAFF
DNA: TGTGCCAGCAGCTTAGTAGCTGGGGACACTGAAGCTTTCTTT

size: -
D: -
V: TRBV20-1
J: TRBJ1-4
CDR3: CSARDLLGPADEKLFF
DNA: TGCAGTGCTAGAGACCTCTTGGGGCCGGCGGATGAAAAACTGTTTTTT